The clone carrying this T cell receptor (beta chain) occurred once. The sample originates from a study of blood T cell repertoires in COVID-19. At the level of the study: From T cells, B-cell-depleted T cells, or PBMCs came the material, which was cDNA or gDNA.

The authors' processing: Reference gene primer amplification in the assay estimated nucleated cell counts. Sequencing used immunoSEQ multiplex PCR; TCRdb keeps in-frame clones, though not all of them. That table is the source of V, J and clone size, and D and trimming were worked out from the DNA. This table has tens of thousands of clones, approximately 88% appearing once. Trimming took off 4 bases at V and 8 bases at J, with 20 bases between the two ends. Germline CDR1 MDHEN, CDR2 SYDVKM. There are 15 residues in the CDR3. The V gene is TRBV28, the J gene TRBJ1-2, with D possibly TRBD1 on 5 matching bases. This TCR derives from a man younger than 45 with COVID-19, enrolled during active disease. The sample taken for sequencing was peripheral blood. The CDR3 DNA reads as TGTGCCAGCAGTTCATCCGGGACTGACTCCTGGGGCTACACCTTC. Translated, it gives CASSSSGTDSWGYTF.